These 17 T cell receptor beta chains came from one sample sequenced in a study of T cell repertoires in cytomegalovirus infection (dated by TCRdb to between 2019 and 2020). Sequencing used an Illumina HiSeq 1500. The public reads were run again by TCRdb, first through fastp at Q25 and then through MiXCR, and only productive beta chains were kept. When rows share a CDR3 protein, they turn into one entry using the most common DNA and genes. This sample comprises roughly 310,000 distinct CDR3 sequences, 25% to 35% of them detected only once. Of the sample, 15% to 20% falls within the top ten clones. For these receptors, no antigen is known. The treatment or condition tag for this specimen amounts to: in vitro stimulation with specific CMV peptide epitopes to enrich CMV-specific T cells. This specimen consisted of cultured PBMCs, obtained from culture after CMV antigen stimulation. These receptors were collected from a human donor in good health (CMV status not recorded). Some clones in this sample may be carry-over from other donors' samples.

A few counts support this clonotype. V is TRBV7-2 and J is TRBJ2-2; weak D call: TRBD2 (5 bases). This CDR3 spans 13 amino acids. CDR1 and CDR2 (germline): SGHTA, FQGNSA. Trimming removed 5 bases from V and 7 bases from J, with 11 bases in between. The CDR3 protein is CASSPRTGGELFF. CDR3 sequence (DNA): TGTGCCAGCAGCCCCCGGACTGGCGGGGAGCTGTTTTTT.

The V call is TRBV20-1, the J call TRBJ2-2; D might be TRBD1 (6 bases). Germline CDR1 and CDR2: DFQATT and SNEGSKA (reference sequence). This CDR3 is built from 14 residues. The germline V and J ends were trimmed by 2 bases and 6 bases, with 13 bases remaining between them. CDR3 amino acids: CSARRGQSAGELFF. DNA for the CDR3: TGCAGTGCTAGACGCGGACAGAGCGCCGGGGAGCTGTTTTTT.

This clonotype showed up just once. This rearrangement joins TRBV20-1 to TRBJ2-2; 7 bases map to TRBD1. The CDR3 loop spans 15 amino acids. J gave up 5 bases and V 5 bases, and 11 bases lay outside the gene matches. Germline loops: CDR1 DFQATT, CDR2 SNEGSKA (reference sequence). Written as DNA, the CDR3 is TGCAGTGCTCCTACTCCCAACAGGGGAACCGGGGAGCTGTTTTTT. Protein sequence: CSAPTPNRGTGELFF.

The table lists this clonotype with a few counts. The chain joins TRBV18 to TRBJ2-5; D perhaps matches TRBD1 (5 bases). Germline lookup yields CDR1 KGHSH and CDR2 LQKENI. This CDR3 spans 15 amino acids. Trimming left V 3 bases short and J 2 bases short, with 13 bases between. The CDR3 DNA sequence: TGTGCCAGCTCACCCACCAGGGTAATGCAAGAGACCCAGTACTTC. Protein product: CASSPTRVMQETQYF.

The chain links TRBV5-1 to TRBJ2-2, with unresolved D. The V gene lost 4 bases and the J gene lost 0 bases, with 7 bases spanning the gap. CDR1 is SGHRS, CDR2 YFSETQ, per germline. There are 14 residues in the CDR3. CDR3 protein: CASSGMSNTGELFF. The CDR3 DNA is TGCGCCAGCAGCGGCATGTCGAACACCGGGGAGCTGTTTTTT.

The V call is TRBV27, the J call TRBJ1-2, with 7 bases lining up with TRBD1. CDR3 size: 14 residues. V was pared by 6 bases and J by 2 bases, with 6 bases of the junction left unmatched. Germline V lookup: CDR1 MNHEY, CDR2 SMNVEV (reference sequence). The DNA of the CDR3 is TGTGCCAGCAGCCCAGGGGGAAGAAACTATGGCTACACCTTC. Amino acid sequence: CASSPGGRNYGYTF.

This clonotype was observed a few times. The chain employs TRBV6-1 and TRBJ2-3; no reliable D call. This CDR3 region has 16 residues. V lost 1 base and J lost 0, with 11 bases in between. Germline values: CDR1 MNHNS, CDR2 SASEGT. CDR3 residues: CASSEDVGGSTDTQYF. The DNA of the CDR3 is TGTGCCAGCAGTGAAGACGTTGGCGGTAGCACAGATACGCAGTATTTT.

The rearrangement joins TRBV19 to TRBJ1-1; perhaps TRBD1 as D (5 bases). The CDR3 runs 14 residues. With 1 base removed from V and 4 bases from J, the gap between germline ends came to 10 bases. Germline CDR1 LNHDA, CDR2 SQIVND (reference sequence). CDR3 DNA sequence: TGTGCCAGTAGTATAGTGGGGACCCGCACTGAAGCTTTCTTT. Residues: CASSIVGTRTEAFF.

This clonotype was picked up a small number of times. This chain joins TRBV7-3 and TRBJ2-2, with D hard to call. Per the germline V gene, CDR1 is SGHTA and CDR2 is FQGTGA. The CDR3 length is 19 residues. Trimming took 2 bases from V and 0 from J, leaving 19 bases between them. The CDR3 protein is CASSLPKQMAETNTGELFF. The CDR3 DNA sequence: TGTGCCAGCAGCTTACCTAAACAAATGGCAGAGACGAACACCGGGGAGCTGTTTTTT. Full variable domain (missing parts from reference TRBV7-3 and TRBJ2-2): GAGVSQTPSNKVTEKGKYVELRCDPISGHTALYWYRQSLGQGPEFLIYFQGTGAADDSGLPNDRFFAVRPEGSVSTLKIQRTERGDSAVYLCASSLPKQMAETNTGELFFGEGSRLTVL.

With respect to this clonotype: This may be a read error, as it is one base from a much larger clone. The rearrangement joins TRBV12-3 or TRBV12-4 to TRBJ2-7; 13 bases map to TRBD2. V shed 3 bases and J 3 bases; nucleotides not matched to a gene: 2. This CDR3 spans 15 amino acids. The CDR3 coding sequence is TGTGCCAGCAGTTTGGGGACTAGCGGGATCTACGAGCAGTACTTC. It encodes CASSLGTSGIYEQYF.

This clonotype is a singleton in its sample. The chain uses TRBV30 and TRBJ1-2, with 8 positions matching TRBD1. The CDR3 spans 13 residues. Germline CDR1 GTSNPN, CDR2 SVGIG (reference sequence). The trim removed 2 bases at V and 6 bases at J, leaving 5 bases unmatched. The CDR3 sequence: CAWSRQGLNGYTF. CDR3 DNA sequence: TGTGCCTGGAGTAGACAGGGGCTCAATGGCTACACCTTC. Combining the CDR3 with reference TRBV30 and TRBJ1-2 gives the whole variable domain SQTIHQWPATLVQPVGSPLSLECTVEGTSNPNLYWYRQAAGRGLQLLFYSVGIGQISSEVPQNLSASRPQDRQFILSSKKLLLSDSGFYLCAWSRQGLNGYTFGSGTRLTVV.

The sample holds one count of this clonotype. This chain joins TRBV7-3 and TRBJ1-1, with a tentative D call TRBD1 (6 bases). Germline CDR1 SGHTA, CDR2 FQGTGA. Between the trimmed V and J ends, which lost 5 bases and 0 bases, there was a span of 13 bases. This CDR3 has 15 amino acids. CDR3 nucleotides: TGTGCCAGCAGCCGTCAGGGGAAGATGAACACTGAAGCTTTCTTT. Encoded protein: CASSRQGKMNTEAFF.

This clonotype appeared many times. V is TRBV18 and J is TRBJ2-3; 10 bases align to TRBD2. J gave up 2 bases and V 5 bases, and 4 bases lay outside the gene matches. Per the germline V gene, CDR1 is KGHSH and CDR2 is LQKENI. The CDR3 has 15 amino acids. The CDR3 sequence is CASSSLAGDTDTQYF. Here the CDR3 DNA reads TGTGCCAGCTCATCGCTAGCGGGAGACACAGATACGCAGTATTTT.

This chain links TRBV27 with TRBJ2-3; 9 bases align to TRBD1. Germline-derived CDR1 and CDR2 are MNHEY and SMNVEV (reference sequence). The CDR3 covers 16 residues. The J segment lost 6 bases and the V segment lost 6 bases, leaving 13 bases of the junction unmatched. This CDR3 is CASSSAGQGFADTQYF. Here the CDR3 DNA reads TGTGCCAGCAGCTCAGCGGGACAGGGATTTGCTGATACGCAGTATTTT.

For the CDR3, the DNA is TGCGCCAGCAGCCCCCGTGTCGTCAGGGTGGGAGAAAACACCATATATTTT. It yields the protein CASSPRVVRVGENTIYF. This chain links TRBV4-1 with TRBJ1-3, with D perhaps TRBD1 (5 bases). Germline CDR1 and CDR2: MGHRA and YSYEKL. The CDR3 loop spans 17 amino acids. Trimming shortened V by 4 bases and J by 6 bases, and 22 bases separated the two germline ends.

The chain has TRBV6-8 and TRBJ1-1; 8 bases align to TRBD1. In germline, CDR1 is MNHGY, CDR2 SAAAGT. The CDR3 extends over 13 amino acids. V was clipped by 2 bases and J by 4 bases; unmatched bases: 0. The DNA of the CDR3 is TGTGCCAGCAGTTACGGACAGGGCACTGAAGCTTTCTTT. Translation: CASSYGQGTEAFF.

This clonotype turned up a few times. The chain has TRBV20-1 and TRBJ1-2; a weak D match, TRBD1 (6 bases). The CDR3 loop spans 15 amino acids. Per the germline V gene, CDR1 is DFQATT and CDR2 is SNEGSKA (reference sequence). V dropped 6 bases and J dropped 3 bases, with 20 bases sitting between them. The CDR3 coding sequence is TGCAGTGCCAACTCCGGGACACCAGTTTACTATGGCTACACCTTC. Amino acids: CSANSGTPVYYGYTF.